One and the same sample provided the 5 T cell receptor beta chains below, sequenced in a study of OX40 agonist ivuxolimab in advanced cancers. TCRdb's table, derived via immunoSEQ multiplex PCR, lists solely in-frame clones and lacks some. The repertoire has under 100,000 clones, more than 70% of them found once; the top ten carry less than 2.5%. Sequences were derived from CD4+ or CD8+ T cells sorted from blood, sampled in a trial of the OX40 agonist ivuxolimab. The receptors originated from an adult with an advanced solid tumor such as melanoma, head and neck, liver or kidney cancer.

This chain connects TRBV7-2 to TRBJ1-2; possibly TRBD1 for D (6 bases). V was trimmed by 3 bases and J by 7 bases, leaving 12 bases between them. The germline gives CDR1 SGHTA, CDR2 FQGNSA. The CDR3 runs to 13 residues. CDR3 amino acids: CASSFAGDRGYTF. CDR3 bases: TGTGCCAGCAGCTTTGCAGGGGATCGTGGCTACACCTTC.

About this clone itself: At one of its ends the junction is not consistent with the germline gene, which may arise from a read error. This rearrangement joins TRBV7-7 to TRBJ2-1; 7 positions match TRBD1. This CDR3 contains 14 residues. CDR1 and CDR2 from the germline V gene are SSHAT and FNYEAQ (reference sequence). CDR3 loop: CASSPGQDYNEQFF. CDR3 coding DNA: TGTGCTAGCAGCCCAGGACAGGACTACAATGAGCAGTTCTTC.

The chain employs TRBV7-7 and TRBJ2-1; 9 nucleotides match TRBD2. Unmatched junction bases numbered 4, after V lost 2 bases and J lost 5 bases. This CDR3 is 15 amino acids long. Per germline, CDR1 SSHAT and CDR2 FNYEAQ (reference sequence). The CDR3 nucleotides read TGTGCCAGCAGCTTACTAGCGGGGAAGGACAATGAGCAGTTCTTC. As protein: CASSLLAGKDNEQFF.

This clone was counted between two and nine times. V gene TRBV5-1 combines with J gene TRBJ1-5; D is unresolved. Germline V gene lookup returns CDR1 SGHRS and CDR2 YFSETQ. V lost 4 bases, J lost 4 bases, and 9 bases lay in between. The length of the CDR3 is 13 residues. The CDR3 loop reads CASSQQPNQPQHF. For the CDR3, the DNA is TGCGCCAGCAGCCAACAGCCGAATCAGCCCCAGCATTTT.

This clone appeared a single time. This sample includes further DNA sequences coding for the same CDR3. The CDR3 protein is CASSLDRGADTQYF. The DNA of the CDR3 is TGTGCCAGCAGCTTAGACAGGGGGGCAGATACGCAGTATTTT. The gene calls are TRBV7-2 and TRBJ2-3; TRBD1 matches 8 bases. Germline CDR1 reads SGHTA; CDR2 reads FQGNSA. Trimming cost V 1 base and J 4 bases; bases outside gene matches: 1. The CDR3 is made up of 14 amino acids.